The 2 T cell receptor beta chains below come from one sample, sequenced in a study of cytomegalovirus exposure and HLA in healthy donors. The PCR used 60 Vbeta and 13 Jbeta primers. The data were produced by immunoSEQ multiplex PCR, yet TCRdb's version contains in-frame clones alone and is incomplete. The data contain 180,000 or so clones, 80% to 90% of them singletons. Sequencing used PBMCs. The source of these receptors is a woman younger than 30 in good health and CMV-seronegative.

The CDR3 nucleotides are TGTGCCAGCTTGACCGACTACAATCAGCCCCAGCATTTT. This sequence encodes CASLTDYNQPQHF. The chain has TRBV2 and TRBJ1-5; D gene ambiguous. The germline V and J ends were trimmed by 8 bases and 3 bases, with 11 bases remaining between them. The CDR3 loop spans 13 amino acids. Germline V lookup: CDR1 SNHLY, CDR2 FYNNEI.

The genes are TRBV6-1 and TRBJ1-2; a weak D match, TRBD1 (5 bases). V shed 3 bases and J shed 0 bases, with 5 bases lying between them. Germline CDR1 reads MNHNS; CDR2 reads SASEGT. The CDR3 has 13 amino acids. CDR3 in amino acids: CASSDRANYGYTF. In DNA, the CDR3 is TGTGCCAGCAGTGACAGGGCTAACTATGGCTACACCTTC.